Here is one TCR beta chain with its context. Its cognate antigen has yet to be identified. It has no much larger one-base neighbor in the sample; base qualities were not kept. These data are taken from a study of CD4 T cells in relation to SARS-CoV-2 and coronaviruses (dated by TCRdb to about 2021). In terms of the full investigation: Across all 12 patients in the convalescent cohort, the median age was around 40 years, with a range of 21 to 72 years. Among the approximately 12 convalescent patients, 8 males and 4 females were included, and two of the subjects were Hispanic. HLA restriction was mapped for shared crossreactive spike epitopes using patient-derived lymphoblastoid cell lines. At the level of individual TCR clonotypes, the study measured memory CD4+ T cell crossreactivity between SARS-CoV-2 spike protein and common cold coronavirus spike proteins. Samples from a few pre-COVID donors and the naive versus memory experiments were sequenced with the Adaptive Biotechnologies TCR-sequencing kit; other data were Illumina-based. For other donors in the study, expansion assays were sequenced with a different, Illumina-based TCR-beta assay.

General findings and caveats noted by the study authors: Crossreactivity analysis centred on spike protein, so crossreactivity against other viral proteins was not assessed. Because no donor provided both pre-pandemic and post-infection samples, tracing the source of pre-existing responses was limited. Sequencing of naive versus memory cells indicated that the assay detects memory recall responses, not primary responses primed during culture. Approximately 61% of donors had memory CD4+ clonotypes that crossrecognized SARS-CoV-2 and at least one common cold coronavirus spike. Crossreactive clones showed significantly weaker SARS-CoV-2-driven expansion than monoreactive clones, consistent with antigenic imprinting. The study was constrained by small numbers of patients and of tested TCRs.

The germline V gene (reference sequence) gives CDR1 as WNHNN and CDR2 as SYGVQD. Reading from cysteine to phenylalanine, the CDR3 counts 14 amino acids. Solely the CDR3 DNA is kept, with 42 bases framed from the first base. V lost 7 bases and J lost 2 bases; the stretch between them is 13 bases long. Deep-resolution immunoSEQ TCR-beta sequencing was performed on DNA from uncultured naive and memory CD4+ T cells. In the source study's methods: During preprocessing, nonproductive sequences were removed, along with CDR3s that did not begin with C, did not end with F or W, or were shorter than 7 amino acids. Cultured and uncultured naive and memory CD4+ repertoires were searched for CDR3s previously identified as spike- and CEF-reactive. After three terminal residues were trimmed from each end, CDR3 homology was quantified as pairwise Levenshtein distance using the stringdist R package. What TCRdb holds here is the immuneACCESS table cut down to in-frame rearrangements. Part of the clones is not present; checked against another copy, under half of the missing clones reflect an unresolved V gene, and the others are unexplained. V and J calls and clone size follow that table, whereas D and trimming were derived from the DNA. Here the sample has around 37,000 clones; approximately 83% occur a single time. The ten largest clonotypes hold approximately 3.1% of the sample.

Naive and memory CD4+ T cells were separated from cryopreserved PBMCs by CD4 enrichment followed by EasySep naive CD4+ T cell enrichment. Ficoll-Paque PLUS gradient centrifugation was used to isolate PBMCs from leukapheresis product or whole blood. PBMCs were either cryopreserved at -140 degrees C or used fresh in the expansion assay. The QIAamp Micro DNA Kit was used to extract genomic DNA from the CD4+ T cells. The sequence joins TRBV10-1 to TRBJ2-3, with an unclear D gene assignment. What was sequenced was memory CD4+ T cells from PBMCs. The cell subset or site label here, explained by the study, means: memory (non-naive) CD4+ T cells. The receptor was derived from an adult with COVID-19. The sequenced DNA is TGCGCCAGCACCATACACAAGTACACAGATACGCAGTATTTT. This yields the protein CASTIHKYTDTQYF.